These 12 T cell receptor beta chains came from one sample sequenced in a study of glioma-infiltrating T cells after dendritic cell vaccination. Time point here: after dendritic cell vaccination, including at tumor progression/relapse. TCRdb's table, derived via immunoSEQ multiplex PCR, lists solely in-frame clones and lacks some. This repertoire shows around 60,000 clones, about 89% found once; its top ten account for 11%. Sequenced here: blood, sampled after dendritic cell vaccination. The receptor source for this set is a human donor with glioblastoma.

The genes are TRBV11-3 and TRBJ2-2; D unclear. The CDR3 is made up of 15 amino acids. Germline V lookup: CDR1 SGHNT, CDR2 YENEEA. Trimming removed 3 bases from V and 3 bases from J, with 11 bases in between. CDR3 nucleotide sequence: TGTGCCAGCAGCTTCAGTGCCCTCGACACCGGGGAGCTGTTTTTT. The encoded protein is CASSFSALDTGELFF.

The chain couples TRBV27 to TRBJ2-7; 11 nucleotides match TRBD2. The CDR3 covers 21 residues. V dropped 3 bases and J dropped 0; count of bases not matched to a gene: 19. Germline V gene sequence: CDR1 MNHEY, CDR2 SMNVEV (reference sequence). The CDR3 sequence: CASSFLSVVTSGGWSSYEQYF. The CDR3 nucleotides read TGTGCCAGCAGTTTCCTTTCGGTGGTTACTAGCGGGGGCTGGAGCTCCTACGAGCAGTACTTC.

This chain uses TRBV7-2 with TRBJ1-2, with a weak D call TRBD1 (6 bases). Trimming took off 9 bases at V and 0 bases at J, with 17 bases between the two ends. This CDR3 comprises 15 residues. The germline V gene has CDR1 SGHTA and CDR2 FQGNSA. The CDR3 nucleotides read TGTGCCAGTTTCCTCCGGGGGGCTGCTAACTATGGCTACACCTTC. It encodes CASFLRGAANYGYTF.

This chain links TRBV6-5 with TRBJ1-5; 10 bases align to TRBD1. The CDR3 covers 15 residues. CDR1 MNHEY and CDR2 SVGAGI come from the germline V gene. V was pared by 6 bases and J by 3 bases, with 5 bases of the junction left unmatched. CDR3 residues: CASSRQGANNQPQHF. The CDR3 bases are TGTGCCAGCAGCCGACAGGGGGCGAACAATCAGCCCCAGCATTTT.

This clone was observed a few times. This rearrangement joins TRBV19 to TRBJ2-7; 9 bases align to TRBD1. CDR1 and CDR2 from the germline V gene are LNHDA and SQIVND (reference sequence). CDR3 length: 14 amino acids. The trim removed 4 bases at V and 4 bases at J, leaving 5 bases unmatched. CDR3 amino acids: CASSTGQGSYEQYF. CDR3 coding DNA: TGTGCCAGTAGTACGGGACAGGGAAGTTACGAGCAGTACTTC.

The rearrangement uses TRBV19 and TRBJ1-5, with 8 nucleotides matching TRBD1. The junction had 9 bases not matched to a gene; V was cut back by 7 bases and J by 1 base. CDR1 and CDR2 from the germline V gene are LNHDA and SQIVND (reference sequence). CDR3 length: 16 amino acids. CDR3 region: CASNQGARVSNQPQHF. CDR3 nucleotides: TGTGCCAGTAACCAGGGGGCACGGGTGAGCAATCAGCCCCAGCATTTT.

This chain connects TRBV7-9 to TRBJ1-1; D ambiguous. Germline V CDR1 and CDR2: SEHNR, FQNEAQ (reference sequence). The V end was cut by 5 bases, the J end by 3 bases, with 7 bases between. The CDR3 sequence is 12 residues long. The CDR3 DNA reads TGTGCCAGCAGCCCCACTTACACTGAAGCTTTCTTT. This sequence encodes CASSPTYTEAFF.

This clone appeared once. J is TRBJ1-2 and V is TRBV12-5; unclear D gene. The CDR3 extends over 15 amino acids. V gave up 6 bases and J gave up 5 bases, with 19 bases separating them. Germline lookup yields CDR1 LGHNT and CDR2 FRNRAP. The CDR3 bases are TGTGCTAGTGGGGCCGGACTGGGCGGAGGGTATGGCTACACCTTC. The encoded protein is CASGAGLGGGYGYTF.

The chain recombines TRBV7-9 with TRBJ2-3; possibly TRBD2 for D (5 bases). Germline V gives CDR1 SEHNR, CDR2 FQNEAQ (reference sequence). V was shortened by 0 bases and J by 1 base, with 11 bases between the two germline ends. This CDR3 is built from 16 residues. In nucleotides, the CDR3 is TGTGCCAGCAGCTTAGCGCTATGGGGAGGCACAGATACGCAGTATTTT. Encoded protein: CASSLALWGGTDTQYF.

The V and J genes are TRBV19 and TRBJ2-1, with TRBD2 matching 9 bases. J lost 10 bases, V lost 2 bases, and 12 bases had no gene match. Germline V lookup: CDR1 LNHDA, CDR2 SQIVND (reference sequence). The CDR3 has 16 residues. The CDR3 DNA reads as TGTGCCAGTAGTATACTAACCAGCGGGGGGCGGGAGGAGCAGTTCTTC. It codes for CASSILTSGGREEQFF.

This sequence joins TRBV6-6 and TRBJ1-1, with D uncertain. The CDR3 length is 15 residues. V lost 2 bases and J 5 bases, leaving 15 bases between the germline ends. Germline CDR1 and CDR2: MNHNY and SVGAGI (reference sequence). The CDR3 coding sequence is TGTGCCAGCAGTTACCCGGCTCGGGGAGGAACTGAAGCTTTCTTT. It yields the protein CASSYPARGGTEAFF.

The chain carries TRBV7-9 and TRBJ2-5; 9 nucleotides agree with TRBD2. Germline assignment: CDR1 SEHNR and CDR2 FQNEAQ (reference sequence). Unmatched junction bases numbered 10, after V lost 7 bases and J lost 4 bases. This CDR3 comprises 15 residues. This CDR3 reads CASTNQAGGGETQYF. The CDR3 nucleotides read TGTGCCAGCACCAATCAAGCGGGAGGAGGAGAGACCCAGTACTTC.